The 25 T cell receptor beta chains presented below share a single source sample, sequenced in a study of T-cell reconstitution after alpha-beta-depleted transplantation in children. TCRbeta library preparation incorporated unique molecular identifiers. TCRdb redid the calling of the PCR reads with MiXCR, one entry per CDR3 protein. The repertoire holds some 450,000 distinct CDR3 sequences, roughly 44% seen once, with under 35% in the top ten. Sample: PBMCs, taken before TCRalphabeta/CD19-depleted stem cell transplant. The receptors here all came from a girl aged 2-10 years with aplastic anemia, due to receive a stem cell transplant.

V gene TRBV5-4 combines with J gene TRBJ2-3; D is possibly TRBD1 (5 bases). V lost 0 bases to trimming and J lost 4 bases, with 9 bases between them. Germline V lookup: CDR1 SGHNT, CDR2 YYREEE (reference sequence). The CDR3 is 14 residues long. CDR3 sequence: CASSLAKTADTQYF. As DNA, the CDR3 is TGTGCCAGCAGCTTGGCCAAGACAGCAGATACGCAGTATTTT.

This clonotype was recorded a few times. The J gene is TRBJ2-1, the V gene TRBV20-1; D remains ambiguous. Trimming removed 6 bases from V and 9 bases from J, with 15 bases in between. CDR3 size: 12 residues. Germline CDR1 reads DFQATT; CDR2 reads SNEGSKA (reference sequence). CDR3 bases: TGCAGTGCCGGTACAACGAACGGTGAGCAGTTCTTC. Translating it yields CSAGTTNGEQFF.

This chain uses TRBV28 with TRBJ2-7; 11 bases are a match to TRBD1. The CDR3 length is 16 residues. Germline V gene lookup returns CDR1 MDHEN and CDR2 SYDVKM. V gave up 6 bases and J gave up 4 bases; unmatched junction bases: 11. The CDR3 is CASSLGTGGAGYEQYF. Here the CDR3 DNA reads TGTGCCAGCAGCCTCGGGACAGGGGGAGCAGGGTACGAGCAGTACTTC.

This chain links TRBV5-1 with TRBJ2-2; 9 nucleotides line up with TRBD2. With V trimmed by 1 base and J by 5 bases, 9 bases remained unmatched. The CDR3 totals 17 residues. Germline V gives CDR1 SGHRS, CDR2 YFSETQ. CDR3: CASSLKVGGRGTGELFF. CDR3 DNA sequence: TGCGCCAGCAGCTTGAAGGTCGGCGGGAGGGGAACCGGGGAGCTGTTTTTT. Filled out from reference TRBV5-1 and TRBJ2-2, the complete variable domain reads KAGVTQTPRYLIKTRGQQVTLSCSPISGHRSVSWYQQTPGQGLQFLFEYFSETQRNKGNFPGRFSGRQFSNSRSEMNVSTLELGDSALYLCASSLKVGGRGTGELFFGEGSRLTVL.

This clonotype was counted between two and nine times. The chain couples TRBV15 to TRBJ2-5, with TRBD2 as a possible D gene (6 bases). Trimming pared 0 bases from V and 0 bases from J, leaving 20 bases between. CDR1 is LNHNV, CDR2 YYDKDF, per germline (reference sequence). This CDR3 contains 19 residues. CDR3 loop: CATSRDRRDGPQYQETQYF. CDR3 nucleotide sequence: TGTGCCACCAGCAGAGATCGGCGGGATGGGCCGCAGTACCAAGAGACCCAGTACTTC.

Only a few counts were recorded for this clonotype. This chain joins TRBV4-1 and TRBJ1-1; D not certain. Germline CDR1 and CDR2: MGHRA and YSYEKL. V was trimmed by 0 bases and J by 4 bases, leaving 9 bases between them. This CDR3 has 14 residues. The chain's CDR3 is CASSQEYRSTEAFF. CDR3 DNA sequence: TGCGCCAGCAGCCAAGAGTATAGATCCACTGAAGCTTTCTTT.

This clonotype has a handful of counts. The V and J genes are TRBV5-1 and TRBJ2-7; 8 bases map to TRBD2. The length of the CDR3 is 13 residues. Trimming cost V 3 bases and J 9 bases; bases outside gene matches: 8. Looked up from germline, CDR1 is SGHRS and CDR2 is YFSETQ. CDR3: CASSSRGGIGQYF. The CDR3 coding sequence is TGCGCCAGCAGCTCCCGGGGGGGGATCGGGCAGTACTTC.

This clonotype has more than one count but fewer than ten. The CDR3 nucleotides are TGCAGTGCTAGCGGGGGGGGTGCCTACGAGCAGTACTTC. Amino acids: CSASGGGAYEQYF. The V and J genes are TRBV20-1 and TRBJ2-7, with 8 bases identical to TRBD2. After removal of 3 bases from V and 2 bases from J, the junction contained 3 bases not matched to a gene. The CDR3 consists of 13 residues. CDR1 is DFQATT, CDR2 SNEGSKA, per germline (reference sequence).

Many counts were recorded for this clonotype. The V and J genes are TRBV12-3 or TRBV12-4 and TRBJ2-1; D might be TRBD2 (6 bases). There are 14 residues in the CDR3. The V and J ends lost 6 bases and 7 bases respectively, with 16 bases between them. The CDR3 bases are TGTGCCAGCAGCGCCACGCGGCGGGGAAATGAGCAGTTCTTC. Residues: CASSATRRGNEQFF.

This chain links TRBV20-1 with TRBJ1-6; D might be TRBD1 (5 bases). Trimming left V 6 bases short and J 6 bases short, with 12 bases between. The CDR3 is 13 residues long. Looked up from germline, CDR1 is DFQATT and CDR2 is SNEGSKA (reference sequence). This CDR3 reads CSAQRDVNSPLHF. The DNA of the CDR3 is TGCAGTGCCCAGCGGGACGTTAATTCACCCCTCCACTTT.

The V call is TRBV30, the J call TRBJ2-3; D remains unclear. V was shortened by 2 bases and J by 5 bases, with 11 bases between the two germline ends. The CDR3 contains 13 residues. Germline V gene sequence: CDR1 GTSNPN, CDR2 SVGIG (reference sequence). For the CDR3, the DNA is TGTGCCTGGAGTCCCGGAGCCCTAGATACGCAGTATTTT. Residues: CAWSPGALDTQYF.

CDR3 nucleotide sequence: TGTGCCAGCAGTTACCAGGGCGGAGACCTTGAAAAACTGTTTTTT. It encodes CASSYQGGDLEKLFF. The chain has TRBV6-5 and TRBJ1-4, with D possibly TRBD1 on 5 matching bases. Germline V gene sequence: CDR1 MNHEY, CDR2 SVGAGI. The V end lost 2 bases, the J end lost 7 bases, and 14 bases lay between the germline ends. This CDR3 comprises 15 residues.

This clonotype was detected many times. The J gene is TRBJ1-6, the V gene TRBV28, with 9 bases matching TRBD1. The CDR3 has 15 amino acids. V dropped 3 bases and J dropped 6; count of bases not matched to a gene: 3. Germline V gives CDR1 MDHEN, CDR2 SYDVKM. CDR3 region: CASSLGDRVNSPLHF. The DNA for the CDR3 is TGTGCCAGCAGTTTGGGGGACAGGGTTAATTCACCCCTCCACTTT.

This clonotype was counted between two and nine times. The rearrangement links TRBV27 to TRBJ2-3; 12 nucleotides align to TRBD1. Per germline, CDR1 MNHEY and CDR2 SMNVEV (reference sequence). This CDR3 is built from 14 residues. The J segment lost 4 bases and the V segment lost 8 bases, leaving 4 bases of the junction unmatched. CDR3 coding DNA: TGTGCCAGCGGGGACAGGGGGCGTGCAGATACGCAGTATTTT. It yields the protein CASGDRGRADTQYF.

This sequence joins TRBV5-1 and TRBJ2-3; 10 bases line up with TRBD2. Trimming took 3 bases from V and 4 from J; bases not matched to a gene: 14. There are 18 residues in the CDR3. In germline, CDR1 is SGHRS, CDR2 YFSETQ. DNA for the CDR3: TGCGCCAGCAGCTGGGGGATTTTAGCGGGAGGTCTAGCAGATACGCAGTATTTT. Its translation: CASSWGILAGGLADTQYF. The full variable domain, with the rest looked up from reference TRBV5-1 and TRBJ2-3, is KAGVTQTPRYLIKTRGQQVTLSCSPISGHRSVSWYQQTPGQGLQFLFEYFSETQRNKGNFPGRFSGRQFSNSRSEMNVSTLELGDSALYLCASSWGILAGGLADTQYFGPGTRLTVL.

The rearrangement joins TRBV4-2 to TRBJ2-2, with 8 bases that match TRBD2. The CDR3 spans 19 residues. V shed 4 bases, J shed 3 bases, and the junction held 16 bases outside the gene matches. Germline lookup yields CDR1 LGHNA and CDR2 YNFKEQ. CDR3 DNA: TGTGCCAGCAGCCCGCGCGCCTTAAGCGGGGGACGTTACACCGGGGAGCTGTTTTTT. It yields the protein CASSPRALSGGRYTGELFF.

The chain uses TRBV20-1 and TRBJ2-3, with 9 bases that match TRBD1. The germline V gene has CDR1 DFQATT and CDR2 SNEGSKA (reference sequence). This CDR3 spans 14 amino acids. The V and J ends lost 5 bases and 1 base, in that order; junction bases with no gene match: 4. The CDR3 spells CSARGQGGTDTQYF. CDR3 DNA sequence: TGCAGTGCTCGGGGACAGGGCGGCACAGATACGCAGTATTTT.

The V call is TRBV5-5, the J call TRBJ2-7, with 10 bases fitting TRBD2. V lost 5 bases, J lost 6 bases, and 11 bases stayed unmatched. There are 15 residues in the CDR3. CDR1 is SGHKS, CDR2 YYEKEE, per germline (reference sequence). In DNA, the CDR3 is TGTGCCAGCAGACCGGAGGAGCTAGCGGGAGCCGAGCAGTACTTC. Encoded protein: CASRPEELAGAEQYF.

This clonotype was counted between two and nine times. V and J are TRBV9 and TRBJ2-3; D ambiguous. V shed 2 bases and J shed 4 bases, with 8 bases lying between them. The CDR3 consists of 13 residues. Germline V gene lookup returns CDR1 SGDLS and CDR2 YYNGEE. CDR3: CASSVGRPDTQYF. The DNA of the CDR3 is TGTGCCAGCAGCGTCGGACGGCCAGATACGCAGTATTTT. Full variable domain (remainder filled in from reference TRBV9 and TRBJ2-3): DSGVTQTPKHLITATGQRVTLRCSPRSGDLSVYWYQQSLDQGLQFLIQYYNGEERAKGNILERFSAQQFPDLHSELNLSSLELGDSALYFCASSVGRPDTQYFGPGTRLTVL.

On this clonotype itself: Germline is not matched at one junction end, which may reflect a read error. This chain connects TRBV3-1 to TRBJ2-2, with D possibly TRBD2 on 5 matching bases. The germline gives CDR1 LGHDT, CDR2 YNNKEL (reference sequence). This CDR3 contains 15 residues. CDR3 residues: CASSQRARRVGELSF. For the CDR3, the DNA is TGTGCCAGCAGCCAAAGAGCGCGAAGGGTCGGGGAGCTGTCTTTT.

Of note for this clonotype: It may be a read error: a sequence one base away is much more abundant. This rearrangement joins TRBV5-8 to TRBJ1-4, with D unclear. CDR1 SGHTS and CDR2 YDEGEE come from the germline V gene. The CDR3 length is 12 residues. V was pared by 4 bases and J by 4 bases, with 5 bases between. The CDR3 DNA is TGTGCCAGCAGCCCCCTTAATGAAAAACTGTTTTTT. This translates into CASSPLNEKLFF.

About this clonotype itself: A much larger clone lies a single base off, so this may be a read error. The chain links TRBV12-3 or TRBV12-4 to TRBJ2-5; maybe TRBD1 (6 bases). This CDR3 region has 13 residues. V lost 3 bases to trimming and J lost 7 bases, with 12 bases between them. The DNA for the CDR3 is TGTGCCAGCAGTTTGAGACAGGACTTGACCCAGTACTTC. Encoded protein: CASSLRQDLTQYF.

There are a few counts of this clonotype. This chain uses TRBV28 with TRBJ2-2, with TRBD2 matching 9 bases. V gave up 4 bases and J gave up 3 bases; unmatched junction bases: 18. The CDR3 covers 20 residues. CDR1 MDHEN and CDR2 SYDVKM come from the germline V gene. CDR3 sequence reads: CASSSSEVIGLAGDTGELFF. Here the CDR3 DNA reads TGTGCCAGCAGTTCCTCCGAGGTTATAGGGTTAGCGGGAGACACCGGGGAGCTGTTTTTT.

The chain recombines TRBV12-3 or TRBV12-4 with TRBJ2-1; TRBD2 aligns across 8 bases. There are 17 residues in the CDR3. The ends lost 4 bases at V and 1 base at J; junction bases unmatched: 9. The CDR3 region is CASSSLGSGKSYNEQFF. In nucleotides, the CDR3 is TGTGCCAGCAGTTCCCTGGGTAGCGGGAAGTCCTACAATGAGCAGTTCTTC.

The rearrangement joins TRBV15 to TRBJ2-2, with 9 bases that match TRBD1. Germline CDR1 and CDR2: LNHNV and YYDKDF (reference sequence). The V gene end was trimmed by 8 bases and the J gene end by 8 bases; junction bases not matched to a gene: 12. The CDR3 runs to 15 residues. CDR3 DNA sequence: TGTGCCACCCGGACAGGGGTCGAACCCACGGGGGAGCTGTTTTTT. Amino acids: CATRTGVEPTGELFF.